This T cell receptor beta chain was captured by sequencing in a study of T cell responses to AZD1222 COVID-19 vaccine (dated by TCRdb to the early 2020s). With respect to the entire study: AZD1222 recipients whose second dose came at about 4 weeks and those whose second dose came at about 12 weeks were combined into one group, since spike-specific TCR depth and breadth did not differ between the two schedules. TCR sequencing was performed for roughly 240 trial participants, of whom about 210 were given two doses of AZD1222 and 26 were given two doses of MenACWY control vaccine. Trial participants were enrolled into age subgroups of 18-55, 56-69 and 70-plus years, which contained roughly 140, 27 and 60 TCR-sequenced participants, respectively. Study-level results and caveats: Conclusions about previously exposed vaccinees are limited, since just five or six AZD1222 recipients were seropositive for SARS-CoV-2 at baseline. Nearly half of unique spike-specific TCRs reportedly recognized epitopes outside regions mutated in the B.1.351 and B.1.1.7 variants. The 56-69-year group was small, and its depth increase did not reach significance, likely because of low power. CD4 TCRs associated with the vaccine covered the entire spike protein, and the dominant responses were in regions 160-218 and 743-854. After two AZD1222 doses, both the breadth and the depth of spike-specific TCRs were significantly higher than at day 0 and than in MenACWY recipients. Participants were mostly white British and included more females than males, and it was suggested by the authors that clonal diversity may have been underestimated. Because no day 14 peak-response samples were available, the repertoires could be characterized only after the peak T cell response.

What this sample's time point label stands for: baseline before first vaccination. The vaccinee samples were drawn from two UK trials, COV001 and COV002, one of which was a single-blind randomized controlled phase 2/3 trial testing AZD1222 (ChAdOx1 nCoV-19) in healthy adults. Trial participant PBMC samples were collected at day 0 and day 28 after the second dose for TCRbeta chain sequencing. CDR1 and CDR2 (SGDLS, YYNGEE) derive from the germline V gene. Ends trimmed: V by 4 bases, J by 7 bases; bases unmatched to a gene: 17. The CDR3 runs 18 amino acids, cysteine and phenylalanine included. Only CDR3 DNA is held: 54 bases, read in frame from base 1. In the case of this clone: There is no known antigen for this receptor. The sample holds no much larger clone one base away, and base qualities are not on file.

The CDR3 regions of human TCRbeta chains were analyzed by immunosequencing. Under the source paper's analysis protocol: TCRs in the repertoires were compared against a reference library of SARS-CoV-2-specific TCRs that had been generated with the MIRA antigen-specificity platform. Breadth was defined as the fraction of unique TCRs that were SARS-CoV-2-associated, and depth was defined as the fraction of total T cells that were SARS-CoV-2-associated. Using the MIRA data, every spike-specific TCR was mapped to the spike region that the TCR reacted to and assigned to either a CD4 or a CD8 class. Log10-transformed breadth and depth values were compared by one-way ANOVA with Sidak's multiple comparisons tests. Sourced from immuneACCESS, this table was stored by TCRdb with only in-frame sequences that have V and J called. A share of the clones is absent; for the studies checked, an unresolved V gene accounts for under half, and the remainder has no known explanation. The V and J calls and the clone size are those of that table, but D and trimming were determined from the DNA. This sample comprises 90,000 to 150,000 clones, 70% to 90% of them detected only once. The top ten clonotypes cover roughly 8.9% of the sample.

This material consisted of peripheral blood, taken on day 0 of AZD1222 vaccination. This TCR came from an adult in good health. The chain links TRBV9 with TRBJ2-1, with 10 bases in between that match TRBD2. The CDR3 reads as follows: CASSPLMIGTSVRNEQFF. The DNA reads TGTGCCAGCAGCCCATTGATGATCGGGACTAGCGTAAGGAATGAGCAGTTCTTC.